This entry concerns a single T cell receptor beta chain. The antigen is unknown. The V gene's germline CDR1 is SGHAT and CDR2 FQNNGV. This CDR3 region has 15 residues. J gave up 7 bases and V 4 bases, and 10 bases lay outside the gene matches. This entry is derived from a study of T-cell reconstitution after alpha-beta-depleted transplantation in children. General observations from the study: Roughly two months post-transplant, alpha-beta T cells reportedly originated from several hundred graft clones that had expanded. A year had passed since transplant, and T-cell counts and diversity by then came mostly from newly produced T cells.

A TCRbeta library incorporating unique molecular identifiers was prepared. MiXCR, run by TCRdb on the PCR reads, gives a single entry per CDR3 protein. The sample has some 95,000 distinct CDR3 sequences, 23% seen once; the top ten hold over 20%. The chain links TRBV11-2 to TRBJ2-1; 7 bases agree with TRBD1. The sequencing here drew on PBMCs, taken before TCRalphabeta/CD19-depleted stem cell transplant. The receptor was derived from a boy aged 2 to 10 with acute lymphoblastic leukemia, due to receive a stem cell transplant. CDR3 loop: CASSSDRVPWNEQFF. CDR3 coding DNA: TGTGCCAGCAGCTCCGACAGGGTCCCTTGGAATGAGCAGTTCTTC.